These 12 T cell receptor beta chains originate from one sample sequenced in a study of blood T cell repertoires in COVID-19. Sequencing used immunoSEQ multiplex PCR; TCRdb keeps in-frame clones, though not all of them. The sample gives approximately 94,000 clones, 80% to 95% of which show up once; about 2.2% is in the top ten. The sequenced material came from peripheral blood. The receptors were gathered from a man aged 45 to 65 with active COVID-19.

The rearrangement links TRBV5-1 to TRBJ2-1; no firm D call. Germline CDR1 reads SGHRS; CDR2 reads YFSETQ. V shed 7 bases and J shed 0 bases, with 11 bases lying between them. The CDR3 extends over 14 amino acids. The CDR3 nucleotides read TGCGCCAGCGGTAGCTCCCTCTCCTACAATGAGCAGTTCTTC. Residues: CASGSSLSYNEQFF.

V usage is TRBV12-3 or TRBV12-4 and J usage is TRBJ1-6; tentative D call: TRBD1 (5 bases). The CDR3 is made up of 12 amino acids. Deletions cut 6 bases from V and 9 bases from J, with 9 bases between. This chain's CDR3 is CASRERGSPLHF. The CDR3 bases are TGTGCCAGCAGGGAAAGGGGTTCACCCCTCCACTTT.

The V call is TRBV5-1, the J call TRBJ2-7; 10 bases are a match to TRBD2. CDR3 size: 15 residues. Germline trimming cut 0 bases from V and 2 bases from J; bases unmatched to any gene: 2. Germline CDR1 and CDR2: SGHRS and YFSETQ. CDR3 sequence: CASSLGLAGAYEQYV. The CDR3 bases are TGCGCCAGCAGCTTGGGGCTAGCGGGGGCCTACGAGCAGTACGTC.

DNA for the CDR3: TGCAGTGCTAGTCTGCCCCAAGGGAGAGGGAGCAATCAGCCCCAGCATTTT. As protein: CSASLPQGRGSNQPQHF. This chain joins TRBV20-1 and TRBJ1-5; no reliable D call. Trimming took off 3 bases at V and 1 base at J, with 19 bases between the two ends. The CDR3 is made up of 17 amino acids. Germline loops: CDR1 DFQATT, CDR2 SNEGSKA (reference sequence).

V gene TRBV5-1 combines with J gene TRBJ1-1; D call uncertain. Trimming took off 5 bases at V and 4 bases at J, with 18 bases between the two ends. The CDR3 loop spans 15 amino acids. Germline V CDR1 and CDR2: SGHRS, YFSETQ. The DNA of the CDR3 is TGCGCCAGCAGTGAGGAACTCACACCGGGCACTGAAGCTTTCTTT. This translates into CASSEELTPGTEAFF. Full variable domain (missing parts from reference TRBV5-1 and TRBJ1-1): KAGVTQTPRYLIKTRGQQVTLSCSPISGHRSVSWYQQTPGQGLQFLFEYFSETQRNKGNFPGRFSGRQFSNSRSEMNVSTLELGDSALYLCASSEELTPGTEAFFGQGTRLTVV.

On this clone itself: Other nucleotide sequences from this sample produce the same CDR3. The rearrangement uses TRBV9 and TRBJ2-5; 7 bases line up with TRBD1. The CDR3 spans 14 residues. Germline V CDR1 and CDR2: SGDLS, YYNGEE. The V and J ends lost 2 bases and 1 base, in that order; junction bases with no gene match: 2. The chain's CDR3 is CASSVGTVQETQYF. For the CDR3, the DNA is TGTGCCAGCAGCGTTGGGACAGTCCAAGAGACCCAGTACTTC.

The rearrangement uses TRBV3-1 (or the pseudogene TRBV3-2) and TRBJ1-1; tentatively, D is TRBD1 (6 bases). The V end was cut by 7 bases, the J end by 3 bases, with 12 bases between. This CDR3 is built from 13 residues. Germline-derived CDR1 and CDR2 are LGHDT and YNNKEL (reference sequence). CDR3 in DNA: TGTGCCAGCAAGAGTGAGGGGGACACTGAAGCTTTCTTT. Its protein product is CASKSEGDTEAFF.

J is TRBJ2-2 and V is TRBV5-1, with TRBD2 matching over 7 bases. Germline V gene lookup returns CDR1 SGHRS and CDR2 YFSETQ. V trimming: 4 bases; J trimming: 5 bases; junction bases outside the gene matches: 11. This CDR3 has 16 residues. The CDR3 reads CASSGSLLARTGELFF. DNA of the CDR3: TGCGCCAGCAGCGGCTCTCTACTAGCGCGGACCGGGGAGCTGTTTTTT.

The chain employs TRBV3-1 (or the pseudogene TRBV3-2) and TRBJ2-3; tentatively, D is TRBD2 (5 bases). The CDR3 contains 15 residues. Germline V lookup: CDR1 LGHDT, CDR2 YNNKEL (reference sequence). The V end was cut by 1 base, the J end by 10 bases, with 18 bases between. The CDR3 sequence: CASSQGAEPRGAQYF. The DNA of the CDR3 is TGTGCCAGCAGCCAAGGAGCGGAACCCCGGGGTGCGCAGTATTTT.

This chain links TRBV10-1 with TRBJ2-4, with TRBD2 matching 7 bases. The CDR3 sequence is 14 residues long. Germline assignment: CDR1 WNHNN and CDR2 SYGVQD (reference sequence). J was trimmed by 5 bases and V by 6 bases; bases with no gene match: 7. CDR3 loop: CASSVGRGENIQYF. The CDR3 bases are TGCGCCAGCAGCGTTGGACGGGGGGAAAACATTCAGTACTTC.

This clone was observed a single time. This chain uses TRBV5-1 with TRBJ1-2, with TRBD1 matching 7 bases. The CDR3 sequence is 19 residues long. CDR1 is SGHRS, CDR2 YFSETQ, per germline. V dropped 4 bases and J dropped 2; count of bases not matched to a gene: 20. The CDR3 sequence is CASSMGRIGTAFRNYGYTF. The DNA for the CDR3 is TGCGCCAGCAGCATGGGTCGCATCGGGACAGCCTTTAGGAACTATGGCTACACCTTC.

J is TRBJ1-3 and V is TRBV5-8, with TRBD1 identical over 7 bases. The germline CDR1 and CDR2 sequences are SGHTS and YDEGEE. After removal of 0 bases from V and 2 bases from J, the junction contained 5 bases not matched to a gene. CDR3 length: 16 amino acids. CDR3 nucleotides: TGTGCCAGCAGCTTGGCCGGGACAGCCACTGGAAACACCATATATTTT. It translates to CASSLAGTATGNTIYF. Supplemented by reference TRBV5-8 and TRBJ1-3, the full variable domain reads EAGVTQSPTHLIKTRGQQATLRCSPISGHTSVYWYQQALGLGLQFLLWYDEGEERNRGNFPPRFSGRQFPNYSSELNVNALELEDSALYLCASSLAGTATGNTIYFGEGSWLTVV.